This T cell receptor beta chain emerged from a study of regulatory T cells in long-lasting Graves disease. Findings of the study overall: Few sampled subjects may have lowered accuracy.

This clonotype was seen more than once but under ten times. Antigen: not known. Specified time point: newly diagnosed GD, antithyroid drugs for less than 3 months. Construction of the TCR library relied on RNA isolated from PBMCs. Arm-PCR of CDR3 regions and iRepertoire HTBI primers were used to build TCR beta libraries. TCRdb called the multiplex PCR reads again in MiXCR, with one record for every CDR3 protein. The sample yields some 460,000 distinct CDR3 sequences, 15% to 20% seen once. Another study also made use of these data, one on T cells in Graves' hyperthyroidism and ophthalmopathy.

The material was peripheral blood mononuclear cells (PBMCs), obtained at new diagnosis, from a patient treated with antithyroid drugs. The clonotype comes from a man aged 40-49 years with Graves disease.

CDR3 sequence: CSARVGQDTGELFF. The CDR3 bases are TGCAGCGCCAGGGTGGGACAAGACACCGGGGAGCTGTTTTTT. The chain joins TRBV29-1 to TRBJ2-2, with D perhaps TRBD1 (6 bases). CDR3 length: 14 residues. V was pared by 7 bases and J by 3 bases, with 15 bases between. Germline CDR1 and CDR2: SQVTM and ANQGSEA.